What follows are 2 T cell receptor beta chains derived from one specimen sequenced in a study of T-cell reconstitution after alpha-beta-depleted transplantation in children (dated by TCRdb to about 2016). Libraries were made using PCR. Sequenced using an Illumina HiSeq 2500. Molecular barcoding was employed in the preparation of TCR libraries, with unique molecular identifiers being used to normalize TCRbeta repertoire quantification. TCRdb reran the public reads through fastp at Q25 and MiXCR, keeping productive beta chains. One record per CDR3 amino acid sequence lists the most common genes and DNA. The sample has 380,000 or so distinct CDR3 sequences on record, more than 10% of them singletons. Together, the top ten hold roughly 4.5% of the sample. The sample consisted of PBMCs, taken from the stem cell graft. The receptors stem from a human donor who donated a stem cell graft to a child with Fanconi anemia.

This clonotype showed up many times. The chain joins TRBV2 to TRBJ2-1, with D tentatively TRBD1 (6 bases). Per the germline V gene, CDR1 is SNHLY and CDR2 is FYNNEI. V lost 1 base and J lost 2, with 15 bases in between. This CDR3 region has 17 residues. For the CDR3, the DNA is TGTGCCAGCAGTGAAGAGGGAGAACAGGGTACCTACAATGAGCAGTTCTTC. Amino acids: CASSEEGEQGTYNEQFF.

In this sample, this clonotype turned up many times. CDR3 DNA: TGTGCCAGCAGTACCAGGGGTTCCTATGGCTACACCTTC. Translated: CASSTRGSYGYTF. The genes are TRBV6-1 and TRBJ1-2, with D tentatively TRBD1 (6 bases). Trimming cost V 5 bases and J 4 bases, with 11 bases left between them. Germline lookup yields CDR1 MNHNS and CDR2 SASEGT. CDR3 size: 13 residues.